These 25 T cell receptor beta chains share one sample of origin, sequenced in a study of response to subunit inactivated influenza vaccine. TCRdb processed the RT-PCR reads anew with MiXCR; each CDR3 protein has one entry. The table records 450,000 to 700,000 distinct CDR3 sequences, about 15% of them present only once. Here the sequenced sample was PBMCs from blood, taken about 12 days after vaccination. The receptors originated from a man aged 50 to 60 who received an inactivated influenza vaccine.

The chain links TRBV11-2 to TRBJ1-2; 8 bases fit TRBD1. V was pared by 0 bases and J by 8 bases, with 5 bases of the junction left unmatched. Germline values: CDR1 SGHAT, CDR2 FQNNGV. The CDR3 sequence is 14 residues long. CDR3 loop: CASSLERTGTGYTF. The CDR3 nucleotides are TGTGCCAGCAGCTTAGAGCGGACAGGGACCGGCTACACCTTC.

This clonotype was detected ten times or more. The CDR3 protein is CASSYSTRLRNEQYF. As DNA, the CDR3 is TGTGCCAGCAGTTACTCGACCAGACTCCGCAACGAGCAGTACTTC. This rearrangement joins TRBV6-5 to TRBJ2-7; D uncertain. The length of the CDR3 is 15 residues. Germline V gene data show CDR1 as MNHEY and CDR2 as SVGAGI. Between the trimmed V and J ends, which lost 0 bases and 5 bases, there was a span of 14 bases.

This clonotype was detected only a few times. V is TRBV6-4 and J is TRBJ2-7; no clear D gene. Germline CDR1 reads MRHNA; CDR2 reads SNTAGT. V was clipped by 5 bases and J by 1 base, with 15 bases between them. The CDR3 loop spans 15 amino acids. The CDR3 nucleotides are TGTGCCAGCAGTCCTATATGGAGCGAGTCCTACGAGCAGTACTTC. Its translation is CASSPIWSESYEQYF.

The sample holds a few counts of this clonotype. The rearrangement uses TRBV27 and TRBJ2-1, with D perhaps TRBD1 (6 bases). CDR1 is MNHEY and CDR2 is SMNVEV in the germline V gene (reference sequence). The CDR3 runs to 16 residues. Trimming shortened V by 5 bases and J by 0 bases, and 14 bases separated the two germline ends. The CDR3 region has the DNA TGTGCCAGCAGTCAGGGGACAACCCCCTCCTACAATGAGCAGTTCTTC. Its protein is CASSQGTTPSYNEQFF.

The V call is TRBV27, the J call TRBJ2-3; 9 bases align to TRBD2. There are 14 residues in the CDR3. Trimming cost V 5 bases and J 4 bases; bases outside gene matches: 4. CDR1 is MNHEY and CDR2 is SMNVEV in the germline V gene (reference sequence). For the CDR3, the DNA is TGTGCCAGCAGTGGCGGGGGGGTTTCAGATACGCAGTATTTT. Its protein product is CASSGGGVSDTQYF.

DNA of the CDR3: TGCGCCAGCAGCTTGCGGGACAGGTCTACAGATACGCAGTATTTT. Protein product: CASSLRDRSTDTQYF. The chain couples TRBV5-1 to TRBJ2-3, with TRBD1 matching 8 bases. The CDR3 covers 15 residues. V lost 1 base and J lost 3; bases outside the gene matches: 4. Germline V CDR1 and CDR2: SGHRS, YFSETQ. Based on the CDR3 plus reference TRBV5-1 and TRBJ2-3, the full variable domain is KAGVTQTPRYLIKTRGQQVTLSCSPISGHRSVSWYQQTPGQGLQFLFEYFSETQRNKGNFPGRFSGRQFSNSRSEMNVSTLELGDSALYLCASSLRDRSTDTQYFGPGTRLTVL.

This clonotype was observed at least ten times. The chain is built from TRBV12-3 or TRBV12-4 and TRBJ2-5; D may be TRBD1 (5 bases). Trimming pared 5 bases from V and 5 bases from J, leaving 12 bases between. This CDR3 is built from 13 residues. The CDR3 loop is CASSRGTRETQYF. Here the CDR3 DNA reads TGTGCCAGCAGTAGGGGCACGCGGGAGACCCAGTACTTC.

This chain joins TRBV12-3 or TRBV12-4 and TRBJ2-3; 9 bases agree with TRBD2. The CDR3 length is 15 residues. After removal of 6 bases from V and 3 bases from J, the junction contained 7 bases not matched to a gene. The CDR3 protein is CASRESGGKTDTQYF. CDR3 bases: TGTGCCAGCAGGGAAAGCGGGGGGAAAACAGATACGCAGTATTTT.

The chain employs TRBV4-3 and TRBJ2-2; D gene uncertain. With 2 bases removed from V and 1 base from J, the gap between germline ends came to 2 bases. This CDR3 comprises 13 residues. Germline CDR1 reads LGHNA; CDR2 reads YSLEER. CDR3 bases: TGCGCCAGCAGCCAACGGAACACCGGGGAGCTGTTTTTT. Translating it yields CASSQRNTGELFF.

CDR3: CASSERRGGYNEQFF. The CDR3 DNA is TGTGCCAGCAGTGAAAGGCGGGGCGGCTACAATGAGCAGTTCTTC. The V call is TRBV25-1, the J call TRBJ2-1; maybe TRBD2 (6 bases). Trimming cost V 2 bases and J 3 bases, with 11 bases left between them. Germline CDR1 MGHDK, CDR2 SYGVNS. CDR3 length equals 15 residues.

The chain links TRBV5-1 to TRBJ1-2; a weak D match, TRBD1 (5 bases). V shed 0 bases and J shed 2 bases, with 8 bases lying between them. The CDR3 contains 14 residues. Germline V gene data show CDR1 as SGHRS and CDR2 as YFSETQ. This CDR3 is CASSLGRGNYGYTF. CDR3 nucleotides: TGCGCCAGCAGCTTGGGGCGGGGGAACTATGGCTACACCTTC.

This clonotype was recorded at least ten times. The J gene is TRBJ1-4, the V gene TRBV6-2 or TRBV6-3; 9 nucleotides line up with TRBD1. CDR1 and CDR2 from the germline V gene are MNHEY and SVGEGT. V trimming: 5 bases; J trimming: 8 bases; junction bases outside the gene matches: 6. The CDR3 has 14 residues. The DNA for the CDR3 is TGTGCCAGCAGTGACCGGACAGGGGAAGAAAAACTGTTTTTT. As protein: CASSDRTGEEKLFF.

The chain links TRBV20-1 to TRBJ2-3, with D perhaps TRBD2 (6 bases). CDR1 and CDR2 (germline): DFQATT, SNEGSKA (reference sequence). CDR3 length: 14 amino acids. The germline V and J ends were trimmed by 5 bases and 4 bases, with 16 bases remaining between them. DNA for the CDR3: TGCAGTGCTGGGGGGTCGGGTTTTTCAGATACGCAGTATTTT. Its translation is CSAGGSGFSDTQYF.

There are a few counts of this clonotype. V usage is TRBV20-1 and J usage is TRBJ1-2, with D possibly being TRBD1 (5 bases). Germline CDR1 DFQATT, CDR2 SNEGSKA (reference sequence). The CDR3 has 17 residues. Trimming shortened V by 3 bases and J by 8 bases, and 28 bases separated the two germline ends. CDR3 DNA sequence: TGCAGTGCTAGCCCCCGCCCCGGGACGCGAAGAGGTGGGGGCTACACCTTC. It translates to CSASPRPGTRRGGGYTF.

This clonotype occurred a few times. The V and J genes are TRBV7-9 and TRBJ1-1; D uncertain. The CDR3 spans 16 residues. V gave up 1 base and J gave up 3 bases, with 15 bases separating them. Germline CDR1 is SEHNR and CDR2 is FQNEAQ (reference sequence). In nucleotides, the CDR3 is TGTGCCAGCAGCTTAGTATCTCGGGGATTGGACACTGAAGCTTTCTTT. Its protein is CASSLVSRGLDTEAFF.

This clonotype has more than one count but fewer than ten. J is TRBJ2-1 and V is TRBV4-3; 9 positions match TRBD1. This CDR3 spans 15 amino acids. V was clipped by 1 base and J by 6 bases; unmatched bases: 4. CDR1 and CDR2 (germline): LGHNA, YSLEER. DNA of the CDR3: TGCGCCAGCAGCCAAGGTTCGGGACAGGGCAATGAGCAGTTCTTC. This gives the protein CASSQGSGQGNEQFF.

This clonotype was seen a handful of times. The chain's CDR3 is CASSLNAGARTEAFF. The DNA of the CDR3 is TGCGCCAGCAGCTTGAATGCAGGGGCTCGGACTGAAGCTTTCTTT. The chain is built from TRBV5-1 and TRBJ1-1; perhaps TRBD1 as D (6 bases). The V gene lost 1 base and the J gene lost 5 bases, with 15 bases spanning the gap. Germline V gives CDR1 SGHRS, CDR2 YFSETQ. This CDR3 contains 15 residues.

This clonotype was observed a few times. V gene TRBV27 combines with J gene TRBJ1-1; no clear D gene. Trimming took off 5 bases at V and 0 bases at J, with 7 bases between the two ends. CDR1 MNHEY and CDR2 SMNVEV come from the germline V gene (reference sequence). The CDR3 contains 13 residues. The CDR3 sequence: CASSESLNTEAFF. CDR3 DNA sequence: TGTGCCAGCAGTGAAAGTCTGAACACTGAAGCTTTCTTT.

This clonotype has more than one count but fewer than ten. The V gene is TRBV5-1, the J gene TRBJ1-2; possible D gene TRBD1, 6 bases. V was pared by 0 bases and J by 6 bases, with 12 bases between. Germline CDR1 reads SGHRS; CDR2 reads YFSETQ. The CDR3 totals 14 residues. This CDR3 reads CASSLELQGHGYTF. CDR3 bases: TGCGCCAGCAGCTTGGAACTACAGGGACATGGCTACACCTTC.

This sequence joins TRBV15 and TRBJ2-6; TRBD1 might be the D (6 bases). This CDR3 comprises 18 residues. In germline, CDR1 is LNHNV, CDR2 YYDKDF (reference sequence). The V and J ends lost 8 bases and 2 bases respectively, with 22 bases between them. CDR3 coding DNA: TGTGCCACCGCTGGTCTAGTTGACAGGCGGACTGGGGCCAACGTCCTGACTTTC. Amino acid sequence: CATAGLVDRRTGANVLTF.

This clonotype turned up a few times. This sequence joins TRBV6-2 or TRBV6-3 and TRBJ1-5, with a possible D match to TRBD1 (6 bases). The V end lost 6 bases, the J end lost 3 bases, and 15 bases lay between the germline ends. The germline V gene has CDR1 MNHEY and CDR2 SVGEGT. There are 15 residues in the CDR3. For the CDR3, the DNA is TGTGCCAGCAGGAGGGCCGGACAGCTCAATCAGCCCCAGCATTTT. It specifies CASRRAGQLNQPQHF.

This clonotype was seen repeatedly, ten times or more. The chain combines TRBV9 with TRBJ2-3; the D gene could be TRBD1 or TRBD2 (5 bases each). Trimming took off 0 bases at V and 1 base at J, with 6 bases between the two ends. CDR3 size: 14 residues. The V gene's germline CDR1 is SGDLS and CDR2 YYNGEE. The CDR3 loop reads CASSVAGRTDTQYF. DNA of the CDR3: TGTGCCAGCAGCGTAGCGGGACGCACAGATACGCAGTATTTT.

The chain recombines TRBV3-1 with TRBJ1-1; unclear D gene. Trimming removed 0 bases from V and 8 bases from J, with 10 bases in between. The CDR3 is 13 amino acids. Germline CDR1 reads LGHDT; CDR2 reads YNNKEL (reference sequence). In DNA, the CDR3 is TGTGCCAGCAGCCAAGATCTGACAAGCGAAGCTTTCTTT. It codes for CASSQDLTSEAFF.

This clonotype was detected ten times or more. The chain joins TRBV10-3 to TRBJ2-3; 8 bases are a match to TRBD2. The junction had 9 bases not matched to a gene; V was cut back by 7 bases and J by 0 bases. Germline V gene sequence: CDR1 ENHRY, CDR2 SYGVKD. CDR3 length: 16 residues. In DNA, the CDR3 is TGTGCCATCACGGCGGGAGGCCAGTTCAGCACAGATACGCAGTATTTT. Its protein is CAITAGGQFSTDTQYF.

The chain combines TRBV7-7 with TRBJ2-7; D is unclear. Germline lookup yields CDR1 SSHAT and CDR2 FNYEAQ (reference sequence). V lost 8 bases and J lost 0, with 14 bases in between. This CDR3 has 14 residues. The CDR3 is CASQKDPGSYEQYF. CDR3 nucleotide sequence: TGTGCCAGCCAAAAAGATCCCGGCTCCTACGAGCAGTACTTC.